Shown below are 27 T cell receptor beta chains from a single sample sequenced in a study of molecular identifiers for immune sequencing clone quantification. From the PCR reads, TCRdb called clonotypes with MiXCR, one entry per CDR3 protein. The profile shows around 470,000 distinct CDR3 sequences, over 20% of them singletons. Sequencing input: naive CD8+ T cells from blood, with Jurkat cell RNA spiked in. Subset denoted: FACS-sorted CD8+CD4-CCR7+CD45RA+ naive T cells. The origin of the receptors is a human donor in good health. Some libraries in this study had Jurkat cell RNA spiked in.

This clonotype was seen more than once but under ten times. This chain links TRBV27 with TRBJ2-7; the D gene is possibly TRBD2 (5 bases). Germline V lookup: CDR1 MNHEY, CDR2 SMNVEV (reference sequence). V was shortened by 3 bases and J by 5 bases, with 11 bases between the two germline ends. The CDR3 is 13 amino acids. This CDR3 reads CASSFREGNEQYF. The CDR3 DNA sequence: TGTGCCAGCAGTTTTCGTGAGGGTAACGAGCAGTACTTC.

This clonotype was counted many times. This chain links TRBV6-2 or TRBV6-3 with TRBJ1-1; D is ambiguous. V dropped 2 bases and J dropped 4 bases, with 11 bases sitting between them. CDR1 and CDR2 (germline): MNHEY, SVGEGT. The CDR3 totals 14 residues. As DNA, the CDR3 is TGTGCCAGCAGTTACGACGGCGGAGGCACTGAAGCTTTCTTT. It translates to CASSYDGGGTEAFF.

This clonotype came up many times. The chain links TRBV21-1 to TRBJ2-5; no check of the table's D call, TRBD2, against the DNA was made. TRBV21-1 is a pseudogene. The CDR3 contains 17 residues. The CDR3 sequence is CASSKTRWRAYQETQYF. The CDR3 DNA reads TGTGCCAGCAGCAAAACCCGCTGGCGGGCGTACCAAGAGACCCAGTACTTC.

Of note for this clonotype: This may stem from a read error, because a much larger clone lies one nucleotide away. The chain combines TRBV4-3 with TRBJ1-3; 9 bases map to TRBD1. Germline values: CDR1 LGHNA, CDR2 YSLEER. The CDR3 has 16 amino acids. As DNA, the CDR3 is TGCGCCAGCAGCCAGGGACAGGGATTCTCTGGACACACCATATATTTT. Translation: CASSQGQGFSGHTIYF.

This clonotype occurred many times. V and J are TRBV30 and TRBJ2-1; D gene unclear. V lost 2 bases and J lost 5, with 4 bases in between. This CDR3 is built from 11 residues. Germline V gives CDR1 GTSNPN, CDR2 SVGIG (reference sequence). The chain's CDR3 is CAWSTDNEQFF. CDR3 DNA: TGTGCCTGGAGTACAGACAATGAGCAGTTCTTC.

This chain connects TRBV20-1 to TRBJ2-5; 10 bases fit TRBD2. Trimming at V came to 5 bases and at J to 5 bases, leaving 20 bases not matched to a gene. Germline CDR1 DFQATT, CDR2 SNEGSKA (reference sequence). The CDR3 totals 18 residues. CDR3 sequence: CSASPPASGSLRWETQYF. The DNA for the CDR3 is TGCAGTGCTTCCCCCCCTGCTAGCGGGAGTCTTCGGTGGGAGACCCAGTACTTC.

The rearrangement links TRBV4-3 to TRBJ2-7, with 7 bases that match TRBD2. Germline V CDR1 and CDR2: LGHNA, YSLEER. V shed 0 bases and J 1 base; nucleotides not matched to a gene: 6. CDR3 length: 16 amino acids. CDR3 coding DNA: TGCGCCAGCAGCCAAGATCTGGCGGGAGCATCCTACGAGCAGTACTTC. This encodes CASSQDLAGASYEQYF.

A word on this clonotype: This may come from a read error, since a much larger clone is one base off. This rearrangement joins TRBV5-3 to TRBJ2-3; unclear D gene. TRBV5-3 carries the ORF label, with uncertain function. The CDR3 sequence is 15 residues long. Trimming cost V 8 bases and J 2 bases, with 18 bases left between them. CDR3 sequence: CASASVGGLTDTQYF. CDR3 DNA: TGTGCCAGCGCGAGCGTGGGCGGCCTCACAGATACGCAGTATTTT.

This clonotype turned up a few times. V and J are TRBV7-8 and TRBJ2-1; D is perhaps TRBD1 (6 bases). The CDR3 extends over 17 amino acids. CDR1 and CDR2 (germline): SGHVS, FQNEAQ. V dropped 6 bases and J dropped 0 bases, with 18 bases sitting between them. In nucleotides, the CDR3 is TGTGCCAGCAGTCTAACAGGGTATTTTACCTCCTACAATGAGCAGTTCTTC. It codes for CASSLTGYFTSYNEQFF.

A few counts support this clonotype. The conserved phenylalanine or tryptophan is not found at the CDR3 terminus, so this likely reflects a read error. The J gene is TRBJ2-7, the V gene TRBV5-1, with TRBD2 as a possible D gene (6 bases). CDR3 length: 14 amino acids. The ends were cut back, 0 bases at V and 2 bases at J, with 9 bases in the middle. From germline, CDR1 is SGHRS and CDR2 YFSETQ. In DNA, the CDR3 is TGCGCCAGCAGCTTGGAGGGAGGACCCTACGAGCAGTACTCC. Translation: CASSLEGGPYEQYS.

On this clonotype: This clone may be a read error of a much larger clone one base away. The V call is TRBV5-1, the J call TRBJ1-4; weak D call: TRBD1 (6 bases). The CDR3 covers 14 residues. Germline CDR1 SGHRS, CDR2 YFSETQ. The CDR3 DNA reads TGCGCCAGCAGCTTACAGGGTCGCGATGAAAAACTGCTTTTT. It is translated as CASSLQGRDEKLLF. Full variable domain (rest looked up from reference TRBV5-1 and TRBJ1-4): KAGVTQTPRYLIKTRGQQVTLSCSPISGHRSVSWYQQTPGQGLQFLFEYFSETQRNKGNFPGRFSGRQFSNSRSEMNVSTLELGDSALYLCASSLQGRDEKLLFGSGTQLSVL.

This clonotype has ten or more counts. The gene calls are TRBV14 and TRBJ2-3; D gene uncertain. The CDR3 has 14 amino acids. The germline V and J ends were trimmed by 1 base and 3 bases, with 8 bases remaining between them. CDR1 and CDR2 (germline): SGHDN, FVKESK. The CDR3 is CASSQGGPTDTQYF. Here the CDR3 DNA reads TGTGCCAGCAGCCAAGGTGGCCCAACAGATACGCAGTATTTT.

Note on this clonotype: At one end the junction does not follow the germline gene, possibly because of a read error. CDR3 sequence: CAWSVHSNEQYF. CDR3 DNA sequence: TGTGCCTGGAGTGTACACTCCAACGAGCAGTACTTC. The chain uses TRBV30 and TRBJ2-7, with D hard to call. CDR3 length: 12 amino acids. In germline, CDR1 is GTSNPN, CDR2 SVGIG (reference sequence).

This clonotype was seen ten or more times. The rearrangement uses TRBV6-2 or TRBV6-3 and TRBJ2-7; the D is unclear. Trimming shortened V by 2 bases and J by 7 bases, and 12 bases separated the two germline ends. The CDR3 loop spans 13 amino acids. Germline V lookup: CDR1 MNHEY, CDR2 SVGEGT. CDR3 sequence reads: CASSYGQRYEQYF. In nucleotides, the CDR3 is TGTGCCAGCAGTTACGGCCAGCGTTATGAGCAGTACTTC.

This clonotype was seen only a few times. The chain combines TRBV19 with TRBJ1-5; perhaps TRBD1 as D (6 bases). This CDR3 has 16 amino acids. Germline loops: CDR1 LNHDA, CDR2 SQIVND (reference sequence). The ends were cut back, 7 bases at V and 2 bases at J, with 18 bases in the middle. The CDR3 region is CASIDLDSIGNQPQHF. In nucleotides, the CDR3 is TGTGCCAGTATCGACCTGGACAGCATCGGCAATCAGCCCCAGCATTTT.

This clonotype was seen more than once but under ten times. The rearrangement links TRBV7-9 to TRBJ2-7, with D perhaps given as TRBD1 or TRBD2 (5 bases each). CDR3 length equals 12 residues. With 10 bases removed from V and 6 bases from J, the gap between germline ends came to 16 bases. Germline values: CDR1 SEHNR, CDR2 FQNEAQ (reference sequence). The CDR3 loop reads CATTGIGAEQYF. As DNA, the CDR3 is TGTGCCACCACGGGGATCGGGGCCGAGCAGTACTTC.

This clonotype turned up a few times. The chain has TRBV5-6 and TRBJ2-4, with a tentative D call TRBD2 (5 bases). V was trimmed by 4 bases and J by 1 base, leaving 18 bases between them. Per the germline V gene, CDR1 is SGHDT and CDR2 is YYEEEE. The CDR3 extends over 17 amino acids. The CDR3: CASSVAPPRRAKNIQYF. The CDR3 DNA is TGTGCCAGCAGCGTGGCTCCCCCCCGGAGGGCCAAAAACATTCAGTACTTC.

This clonotype was seen a few times. V usage is TRBV14 and J usage is TRBJ2-7; D is unclear. The length of the CDR3 is 13 residues. CDR1 SGHDN and CDR2 FVKESK come from the germline V gene. V gave up 3 bases and J gave up 2 bases, with 8 bases separating them. The CDR3 spells CASSHGRAYEQYF. The CDR3, as DNA: TGTGCCAGCAGCCACGGTAGGGCCTACGAGCAGTACTTC.

This clonotype was found many times. The gene calls are TRBV6-5 and TRBJ1-1; possible D gene TRBD1, 5 bases. Per germline, CDR1 MNHEY and CDR2 SVGAGI. The CDR3 contains 12 residues. The V end was cut by 2 bases, the J end by 9 bases, with 10 bases between. CDR3 nucleotide sequence: TGTGCCAGCAGTTACGAGGCAGGGCAAGCTTTCTTT. Its translation: CASSYEAGQAFF.

The chain employs TRBV7-9 and TRBJ1-1, with D possibly matching TRBD1 (6 bases). Germline CDR1 is SEHNR and CDR2 is FQNEAQ (reference sequence). V lost 5 bases, J lost 0 bases, and 7 bases lay in between. The CDR3 totals 13 residues. The CDR3, as DNA: TGTGCCAGCAGCGGGGGGCTGAACACTGAAGCTTTCTTT. As protein: CASSGGLNTEAFF. Using reference TRBV7-9 and TRBJ1-1 for the parts outside the CDR3, the full variable domain is DTGVSQNPRHKITKRGQNVTFRCDPISEHNRLYWYRQTLGQGPEFLTYFQNEAQLEKSRLLSDRFSAERPKGSFSTLEIQRTEQGDSAMYLCASSGGLNTEAFFGQGTRLTVV.

This clonotype was recorded a few times. This rearrangement joins TRBV13 to TRBJ2-5; 16 bases line up with TRBD2. With V trimmed by 4 bases and J by 5 bases, 4 bases remained unmatched. Per the germline V gene, CDR1 is PRHDT and CDR2 is FYEKMQ (reference sequence). The CDR3 is 16 amino acids. The CDR3 is CASSSGLAGGLETQYF. DNA for the CDR3: TGTGCCAGCAGCTCGGGACTAGCGGGGGGGCTGGAGACCCAGTACTTC.

This clonotype has a handful of counts. The chain couples TRBV27 to TRBJ2-5; D remains unclear. Germline values: CDR1 MNHEY, CDR2 SMNVEV (reference sequence). Trimming left V 3 bases short and J 0 bases short, with 8 bases between. This CDR3 contains 14 residues. The CDR3 is CASSFNGYQETQYF. The CDR3 DNA follows: TGTGCCAGCAGTTTCAACGGGTACCAAGAGACCCAGTACTTC.

Of note for this clonotype: At one boundary the junction diverges from the germline segment, which might be a read error. The V gene is TRBV12-3 or TRBV12-4, the J gene TRBJ2-3; 11 positions agree with TRBD2. The CDR3 is 14 residues long. This CDR3 is CAGSLTSGADTQYF. CDR3 in DNA: TGTGCCGGCAGTCTGACTAGCGGGGCAGATACGCAGTATTTT.

The table lists this clonotype with a few counts. The chain employs TRBV2 and TRBJ1-1; D not resolved. With 6 bases removed from V and 0 bases from J, the gap between germline ends came to 17 bases. The CDR3 is 16 residues long. Germline values: CDR1 SNHLY, CDR2 FYNNEI. The CDR3 nucleotides read TGTGCCAGCAGCTATGATACCGAGAGGATGAACACTGAAGCTTTCTTT. Encoded protein: CASSYDTERMNTEAFF.

In this sample, this clonotype turned up many times. V and J are TRBV4-1 and TRBJ2-7; possible D gene TRBD2, 5 bases. CDR3 length: 15 amino acids. Germline CDR1 MGHRA, CDR2 YSYEKL. Trimming shortened V by 1 base and J by 4 bases, and 14 bases separated the two germline ends. CDR3 sequence reads: CASSQVDGERYEQYF. The CDR3 region has the DNA TGCGCCAGCAGCCAAGTTGACGGGGAGAGGTACGAGCAGTACTTC.

The rearrangement uses TRBV27 and TRBJ2-1, with 11 bases matching TRBD2. The trim removed 2 bases at V and 9 bases at J, leaving 6 bases unmatched. Germline V gene lookup returns CDR1 MNHEY and CDR2 SMNVEV (reference sequence). The CDR3 has 15 residues. In DNA, the CDR3 is TGTGCCAGCAGTTTAACTAGCGGGAGCTTGCGTGAGCAGTTCTTC. Its protein is CASSLTSGSLREQFF.

Note on this clonotype: A read error may be the cause here, since a much bigger clone is one base away. The genes are TRBV4-1 and TRBJ1-2; a weak D match, TRBD1 (5 bases). Germline CDR1 is MGHRA and CDR2 is YSYEKL. The CDR3 sequence is 15 residues long. CDR3 nucleotide sequence: TGCGCCAGCAGCCAAGGGCAGGGTATCGTCTATGGCTACATCTTC. This codes for CASSQGQGIVYGYIF.